The next 22 T cell receptor beta chains were all read from a single sample in a study of technical replicates of blood from four donors. Clones were sequenced by immunoSEQ multiplex PCR, and TCRdb holds only the in-frame ones, with some missing. The sample lists approximately 79,000 clones, around 90% seen once, with about 0.35% in the top ten. Sequencing was done on a sample of T cells isolated from PBMCs. These receptors all come from a human donor in good health.

The rearrangement uses TRBV7-7 and TRBJ2-3; tentative D call: TRBD2 (5 bases). The germline V gene encodes CDR1 SSHAT and CDR2 FNYEAQ (reference sequence). V gave up 6 bases and J gave up 2 bases, with 12 bases separating them. The CDR3 has 14 amino acids. The chain's CDR3 is CASSASLNTDTQYF. CDR3 coding DNA: TGTGCCAGCAGTGCTAGCTTAAACACAGATACGCAGTATTTT.

J is TRBJ1-1 and V is TRBV7-9, with TRBD1 as a possible D gene (5 bases). Trimming stripped 1 base from V and 2 bases from J, with 11 bases between. This CDR3 has 15 residues. The germline gives CDR1 SEHNR, CDR2 FQNEAQ (reference sequence). The CDR3 bases are TGTGCCAGCAGCTTAGTGGGGGGGATTAACACTGAAGCTTTCTTT. It translates to CASSLVGGINTEAFF.

The chain joins TRBV29-1 to TRBJ1-2; D is unclear. The V gene's germline CDR1 is SQVTM and CDR2 ANQGSEA. V lost 2 bases, J lost 0 bases, and 7 bases lay in between. CDR3 length: 13 amino acids. DNA for the CDR3: TGCAGCGTTGAAAGCTCGGCTAACTATGGCTACACCTTC. This codes for CSVESSANYGYTF.

V and J are TRBV7-8 and TRBJ1-4; the match to TRBD1 covers 8 bases. Germline V CDR1 and CDR2: SGHVS, FQNEAQ. The V segment lost 7 bases and the J segment 7 bases; nucleotides outside the gene matches: 5. The CDR3 sequence is 13 residues long. CDR3 DNA sequence: TGTGCCAGCACCTGGACAGGGCGTGAAAAACTGTTTTTT. As protein: CASTWTGREKLFF.

This sequence joins TRBV7-8 and TRBJ2-1; D might be TRBD2 (6 bases). The CDR3 spans 15 residues. V lost 9 bases and J 2 bases, leaving 17 bases between the germline ends. Germline values: CDR1 SGHVS, CDR2 FQNEAQ. The CDR3 DNA reads as TGTGCCAGTAATCCGCGGGACTCAACCTACAATGAGCAGTTCTTC. This encodes CASNPRDSTYNEQFF. The whole variable domain, filled in from reference TRBV7-8 and TRBJ2-1, reads GAGVSQSPRYKVAKRGQDVALRCDPISGHVSLFWYQQALGQGPEFLTYFQNEAQLDKSGLPSDRFFAERPEGSVSTLKIQRTQQEDSAVYLCASNPRDSTYNEQFFGPGTRLTVL.

This clone is medium-sized (0.01 to 0.1%) within its sample. This sequence joins TRBV2 and TRBJ2-1; D gene uncertain. This CDR3 has 13 residues. Trimming removed 4 bases from V and 1 base from J, with 5 bases in between. Looked up from germline, CDR1 is SNHLY and CDR2 is FYNNEI. CDR3 in amino acids: CASSVTSYNEQFF. The CDR3 DNA is TGTGCCAGCAGTGTGACTTCCTACAATGAGCAGTTCTTC.

The chain uses TRBV9 and TRBJ2-3, with 7 positions matching TRBD2. The CDR3 runs to 16 residues. J gave up 0 bases and V 4 bases, and 8 bases lay outside the gene matches. The germline gives CDR1 SGDLS, CDR2 YYNGEE. The DNA for the CDR3 is TGTGCCAGCAGCCTTGGGGCGGGAGCTAGCACAGATACGCAGTATTTT. It is translated as CASSLGAGASTDTQYF. The complete variable domain, with remaining parts taken from reference TRBV9 and TRBJ2-3, reads DSGVTQTPKHLITATGQRVTLRCSPRSGDLSVYWYQQSLDQGLQFLIQYYNGEERAKGNILERFSAQQFPDLHSELNLSSLELGDSALYFCASSLGAGASTDTQYFGPGTRLTVL.

A single count supports this clone. The chain carries TRBV6-5 and TRBJ1-1; a possible D gene is TRBD1 (5 bases). Trimming removed 4 bases at V and 3 bases at J, with 18 bases between. The CDR3 length is 16 residues. The V gene's germline CDR1 is MNHEY and CDR2 SVGAGI. In DNA, the CDR3 is TGTGCCAGCAGTTCGGTTTTCGGAGGGGTTCACACTGAAGCTTTCTTT. Translated, it gives CASSSVFGGVHTEAFF.

CDR3 nucleotide sequence: TGTGCCAGCAGTGAAGCTGGGACAGGAGGCAAAGAGACCCAGTACTTC. Its translation is CASSEAGTGGKETQYF. V gene TRBV6-1 combines with J gene TRBJ2-5; 8 positions match TRBD1. Per the germline V gene, CDR1 is MNHNS and CDR2 is SASEGT. This CDR3 contains 16 residues. V lost 0 bases to trimming and J lost 3 bases; unmatched junction nucleotides: 6.

The rearrangement links TRBV2 to TRBJ2-3, with 8 bases matching TRBD1. The CDR3 loop spans 14 amino acids. In germline, CDR1 is SNHLY, CDR2 FYNNEI. V lost 6 bases to trimming and J lost 4 bases; unmatched junction nucleotides: 6. CDR3 residues: CASSQDREPDTQYF. The CDR3 nucleotides read TGTGCCAGCAGCCAGGACAGGGAACCAGATACGCAGTATTTT.

V is TRBV28 and J is TRBJ1-5; D perhaps matches TRBD1 (5 bases). V lost 5 bases to trimming and J lost 3 bases, with 8 bases between them. This CDR3 spans 13 amino acids. From germline, CDR1 is MDHEN and CDR2 SYDVKM. In DNA, the CDR3 is TGTGCCAGCAGTAAGACAGTCAATCAGCCCCAGCATTTT. Its translation is CASSKTVNQPQHF.

The V call is TRBV15, the J call TRBJ1-4; 8 positions match TRBD1. V lost 6 bases, J lost 8 bases, and 14 bases stayed unmatched. The germline V gene encodes CDR1 LNHNV and CDR2 YYDKDF (reference sequence). The CDR3 runs 16 residues. CDR3 bases: TGTGCCACCAGTACCGGACAGGGTTGGTTGAGGGAAAAACTGTTTTTT. As protein: CATSTGQGWLREKLFF.

The V and J genes are TRBV14 and TRBJ1-4; D not certain. The germline V gene has CDR1 SGHDN and CDR2 FVKESK. The CDR3 is made up of 12 amino acids. The V end was cut by 1 base, the J end by 8 bases, with 5 bases between. In DNA form, the CDR3 reads TGTGCCAGCAGCCAAGCACGGGAAAAACTGTTTTTT. Residues: CASSQAREKLFF.

The V call is TRBV14, the J call TRBJ1-4, with TRBD1 identical over 7 bases. Trimming took 6 bases from V and 0 from J; bases not matched to a gene: 7. The V gene's germline CDR1 is SGHDN and CDR2 FVKESK. The CDR3 has 16 amino acids. CDR3 sequence (DNA): TGTGCCAGCAGAAAGACCCAGGGGGCAACTAATGAAAAACTGTTTTTT. This translates into CASRKTQGATNEKLFF.

V and J are TRBV18 and TRBJ2-3; TRBD2 matches 10 bases. This CDR3 has 16 amino acids. Germline CDR1 is KGHSH and CDR2 is LQKENI. The trim removed 4 bases at V and 5 bases at J, leaving 9 bases unmatched. This CDR3 is CASSQSGRANGDTQYF. CDR3 coding DNA: TGTGCCAGCTCACAAAGCGGGAGGGCCAACGGAGATACGCAGTATTTT.

V is TRBV6-6 and J is TRBJ2-5, with a possible D match to TRBD2 (6 bases). Germline V gene data show CDR1 as MNHNY and CDR2 as SVGAGI (reference sequence). V was trimmed by 0 bases and J by 4 bases, leaving 9 bases between them. This CDR3 contains 14 residues. CDR3 protein: CASSYSGGAETQYF. CDR3 DNA: TGTGCCAGCAGTTACTCCGGAGGGGCAGAGACCCAGTACTTC.

The chain is built from TRBV15 and TRBJ2-1, with 10 bases identical to TRBD2. With 1 base clipped from V and 8 bases from J, the junction kept 8 bases outside the gene matches. Germline CDR1 LNHNV, CDR2 YYDKDF (reference sequence). There are 16 residues in the CDR3. The CDR3 sequence: CATSRAPAGGIDEQFF. The CDR3 region has the DNA TGTGCCACCAGCAGAGCTCCAGCGGGAGGGATCGATGAGCAGTTCTTC.

The chain has TRBV30 and TRBJ1-2; D uncertain. CDR1 is GTSNPN, CDR2 SVGIG, per germline (reference sequence). CDR3 length: 11 amino acids. The V gene lost 0 bases and the J gene lost 8 bases, with 7 bases spanning the gap. Here the CDR3 DNA reads TGTGCCTGGAGTGTTGGTGAGGGCTACACCTTC. Amino acid sequence: CAWSVGEGYTF.

This chain uses TRBV6-5 with TRBJ2-5; D remains unclear. The CDR3 spans 15 residues. V was shortened by 0 bases and J by 0 bases, with 8 bases between the two germline ends. The germline gives CDR1 MNHEY, CDR2 SVGAGI. The CDR3 DNA follows: TGTGCCAGCAGTTACTCGCATGCAGACCAAGAGACCCAGTACTTC. It specifies CASSYSHADQETQYF.

In this sample, this clone turned up once. The chain links TRBV6-5 to TRBJ1-5; 7 nucleotides line up with TRBD1. V lost 10 bases to trimming and J lost 2 bases; unmatched junction nucleotides: 2. The CDR3 is made up of 12 amino acids. The germline CDR1 and CDR2 sequences are MNHEY and SVGAGI. Written as DNA, the CDR3 is TGTGCCACCGGGACAGGCAATCAGCCCCAGCATTTT. Its protein is CATGTGNQPQHF.

The rearrangement links TRBV9 to TRBJ2-7, with a weak D call TRBD1 (5 bases). There are 14 residues in the CDR3. Germline CDR1 SGDLS, CDR2 YYNGEE. V lost 0 bases and J 5 bases, leaving 12 bases between the germline ends. The CDR3 nucleotides are TGTGCCAGCAGCGTAGAAGGGTTAGGGGACGAGCAGTACTTC. This codes for CASSVEGLGDEQYF.

The rearrangement joins TRBV6-5 to TRBJ2-7; the D gene is possibly TRBD1 (5 bases). This CDR3 is 13 amino acids long. Germline V lookup: CDR1 MNHEY, CDR2 SVGAGI. V lost 5 bases and J 3 bases, leaving 11 bases between the germline ends. In DNA, the CDR3 is TGTGCCAGCAGTGAGACAGATGTCTACGAGCAGTACTTC. Amino acid sequence: CASSETDVYEQYF.